The rows below give T cell receptor beta chains drawn from one sample of a study of response to subunit inactivated influenza vaccine. TCRdb reanalysed the RT-PCR reads using MiXCR and keeps one entry per CDR3 protein. The sample consists of approximately 730,000 distinct CDR3 sequences, over 11% of them appearing once. The sequencing here drew on PBMCs from blood, taken less than 15 days before vaccination. These receptors originate from a man aged 50 to 60 who received an inactivated influenza vaccine. CDR3s include the opening cysteine and the closing phenylalanine or tryptophan.

V: TRBV3-1; J: TRBJ2-5; CDR3: CASSRPQGSETQYF
V: TRBV10-3; J: TRBJ1-5; CDR3: CAISESTGREQPQHF
V: TRBV4-1; J: TRBJ2-7; CDR3: CASSQPYGEQYF
V: TRBV29-1; J: TRBJ2-1; CDR3: CSVGVASRGEQFF
V: TRBV18; J: TRBJ2-1; CDR3: CASSSLVNEQFF
V: TRBV7-2; J: TRBJ2-5; CDR3: CASSPRTQVTQYF
V: TRBV5-5; J: TRBJ2-3; CDR3: CASSLTATRSDTQYF
V: TRBV24-1; J: TRBJ1-2; CDR3: CATSGTGTNYGYTF
V: TRBV27; J: TRBJ2-7; CDR3: CASSLEGRNEQYF
V: TRBV28; J: TRBJ1-2; CDR3: CASSLTQRGYGYTF
V: TRBV5-5; J: TRBJ2-1; CDR3: CASSLFGQDNEQFF
V: TRBV10-3; J: TRBJ2-7; CDR3: CAISERLAGGRDHEQYF
V: TRBV4-2; J: TRBJ2-1; CDR3: CASSQDHGSYNEQFF
V: TRBV20-1; J: TRBJ2-1; CDR3: CSAGGLAGESEQFF
V: TRBV4-3; J: TRBJ1-1; CDR3: CASSQNANTEAFF
V: TRBV3-1; J: TRBJ1-2; CDR3: CASSQEGQGGYGYTF
V: TRBV29-1; J: TRBJ2-1; CDR3: CSVALRQGSISRSYNEQFF
V: TRBV20-1; J: TRBJ2-1; CDR3: CSAPLTSGVPYNEQFF
V: TRBV5-1; J: TRBJ2-1; CDR3: CASSLALQVNEQFF
V: TRBV4-1; J: TRBJ2-1; CDR3: CASSLGLVVRNEQFF